These T cell receptor beta chains were read from a single sample in a study of blood T cell repertoires in COVID-19. Data came from immunoSEQ multiplex PCR; TCRdb stores just in-frame clones and leaves some out. The sample holds about 190,000 clones, around four fifths seen once. Material for sequencing was peripheral blood. These receptors came from a man aged 50-60 years with active or convalescent COVID-19. Each CDR3 is given with its conserved first and last residue. A D gene is named only where the DNA matches it firmly. The listing skips clone size in some rows; elsewhere it reads once, few, many or a size class.

j_gene,len,v_gene,d_gene,abundance,CDR3aa,CDR3nt
TRBJ1-6,16,TRBV7-9,TRBD1,.,CASSHSGTGVNSPLHF,TGTGCCAGCAGCCACTCAGGGACAGGGGTTAATTCACCCCTCCACTTT
TRBJ1-5,13,TRBV12-3/TRBV12-4,.,.,CASNRESNQPQHF,TGTGCCAGCAACAGGGAAAGCAATCAGCCCCAGCATTTT
TRBJ2-7,14,TRBV27,TRBD1,.,CASSLGQGADEQYF,TGTGCCAGCAGTTTGGGTCAGGGGGCCGACGAGCAGTACTTC
TRBJ1-5,14,TRBV28,.,.,CASSPDRSNQPQHF,TGTGCCAGCAGTCCCGACAGGAGTAATCAGCCCCAGCATTTT
TRBJ2-1,16,TRBV4-1,TRBD1,.,CASSQDGRQGGNEQFF,TGCGCCAGCAGCCAAGATGGGAGACAGGGGGGCAATGAGCAGTTCTTC
TRBJ1-1,15,TRBV9,.,once,CASSVDPGWATEAFF,TGTGCCAGCAGCGTAGATCCGGGGTGGGCCACTGAAGCTTTCTTT
TRBJ1-3,13,TRBV28,TRBD1,.,CASSLGTGATIYF,TGTGCCAGCAGTCTCGGGACAGGGGCCACCATATATTTT
TRBJ2-5,15,TRBV11-2,TRBD2,.,CASSNSGRAQETQYF,TGTGCCAGCAGCAATAGCGGGAGGGCCCAAGAGACCCAGTACTTC
TRBJ2-5,18,TRBV4-1,TRBD2,.,CASSQGWAAGGGQETQYF,TGCGCCAGCAGCCAGGGCTGGGCAGCGGGGGGGGGCCAAGAGACCCAGTACTTC
TRBJ1-1,13,TRBV2,TRBD1,.,CASAGQGRTEAFF,TGTGCCAGCGCTGGACAGGGGAGGACTGAAGCTTTCTTT
TRBJ2-1,16,TRBV28,.,once,CASSPSGRGIYNEQFF,TGTGCCAGCAGTCCATCAGGGCGGGGAATCTACAATGAGCAGTTCTTC
TRBJ2-5,16,TRBV2,TRBD1,.,CASSRDRGSPQETQYF,TGTGCCAGCAGTCGGGACAGGGGATCCCCACAAGAGACCCAGTACTTC
TRBJ1-4,13,TRBV3-1/TRBV3-2,TRBD1,.,CASSPTGSEKLFF,TGTGCCAGCAGCCCGACAGGGAGTGAAAAACTGTTTTTT
TRBJ2-5,14,TRBV19,.,.,CASSKRQTQETQYF,TGTGCCAGTAGCAAAAGACAGACTCAAGAGACCCAGTACTTC
TRBJ1-3,14,TRBV9,.,once,CASSVSLSGNTIYF,TGTGCCAGCAGCGTATCCCTCTCTGGAAACACCATATATTTT
TRBJ2-3,14,TRBV29-1,TRBD2,.,CSSHGTSGADTQYF,TGCAGCTCCCATGGGACTAGCGGGGCAGATACGCAGTATTTT